This T cell receptor (beta chain) was profiled in a study of T cells after yellow fever vaccination. Notes on the study in general: From the bulk population, abundant clonotypes could contaminate and appear within FACS-sorted repertoires.

By 5'RACE template switching, TCR cDNA was produced, with a universal primer site and UMIs added in the process. A single record per CDR3 protein comes from TCRdb applying MiXCR to the 5' RACE reads. The repertoire holds approximately 70,000 distinct CDR3 sequences, with 6.5% as singletons. This clonotype was detected ten times or more. Antigen: not known. V was clipped by 6 bases and J by 2 bases, with 16 bases between them. Germline V CDR1 and CDR2: KGHDR, SFDVKD. This CDR3 region has 15 residues. The origin of this receptor is a man aged 18 to 30 who received the YFV17D yellow fever vaccine. The genes are TRBV24-1 and TRBJ2-7; D unclear. The material sequenced was CD8+ T cells sorted from PBMCs, taken 45 days after the first yellow fever vaccination. CDR3 sequence: CATSKLPQSTYEQYF. CDR3 sequence (DNA): TGTGCCACCAGTAAATTACCACAGTCGACCTACGAGCAGTACTTC.